This T cell receptor beta chain stems from a study of molecular identifiers for immune sequencing clone quantification. TCRdb used MiXCR to reprocess the PCR reads, holding one entry per CDR3 protein. This sample has 97,000 or so distinct CDR3 sequences, with roughly 24% found just once. This clonotype was seen repeatedly, ten times or more. The receptor comes from a human donor in good health. Some libraries in this study had Jurkat cell RNA spiked in. The sequencing sample was made of naive CD8+ T cells from blood, with Jurkat cell RNA spiked in. Subset noted: FACS-sorted CD8+CD4-CCR7+CD45RA+ naive T cells.

CDR3 sequence (DNA): TGTGCCAGCAGTTTACGTAGCGGTAGTGTGTCGGAGCAGTTCTTC. This codes for CASSLRSGSVSEQFF. The chain has TRBV28 and TRBJ2-1; possibly TRBD2 for D (6 bases). The CDR3 consists of 15 residues. V gave up 2 bases and J gave up 10 bases, with 18 bases separating them. CDR1 is MDHEN, CDR2 SYDVKM, per germline.